The rows below give T cell receptor beta chains drawn from one sample of a study of blood T cell repertoires in COVID-19. Assay: immunoSEQ multiplex PCR; the TCRdb copy retains only in-frame clones and omits some. The sample comprises about 160,000 clones, 60% to 85% of which are singletons, and 7% to 9% rests with the top ten. What was sequenced was peripheral blood. All receptors derive from a man aged 60 to 75 with acute or convalescent COVID-19. Both conserved end residues are trimmed from each CDR3.

13	TRBV7-2	TRBJ2-1	ASSPDHLAYNEQF
13	TRBV25-1	TRBJ2-1	ASSDPGQGNNEQF
16	TRBV27	TRBJ1-6	ASSLRVFGSSYNSPLH
12	TRBV3-1/TRBV3-2	TRBJ2-2	ASSQLGETGELF
16	TRBV23-1	TRBJ1-5	ASSLHVRDRGFNQPQH
15	TRBV7-8	TRBJ1-1	ASSDSPGTGLNTEAF
12	TRBV7-3	TRBJ2-1	ASSLGGSYNEQF
14	TRBV11-2	TRBJ2-7	ASNPKFRDRGLEQY
16	TRBV21-1	TRBJ2-2	ASSRSSGDSATAGELF
12	TRBV7-2	TRBJ2-7	ASSFQRGGYEQY
13	TRBV3-1/TRBV3-2	TRBJ2-5	ASSQLAGGPETQY
13	TRBV18	TRBJ2-7	ASSYTGAGAYEQY
13	TRBV19	TRBJ2-5	ASSMTMTVQETQY
10	TRBV10-2	TRBJ1-2	ASNDRGSGYT
14	TRBV7-9	TRBJ1-2	ASSRTSEEATRGYT
12	TRBV30	TRBJ1-5	AWSVGWGDQPQH
13	TRBV6-2/TRBV6-3	TRBJ1-5	ASSSLGGSNQPQH
9	TRBV6-5	TRBJ1-1	ASRVNTEAF
12	TRBV3-1/TRBV3-2	TRBJ2-6	ASSQDYGANVLT
13	TRBV21-1	TRBJ1-6	ASSTTSSYNSPLH
13	TRBV6-5	TRBJ1-3	ASKGAQGTGNTIY
14	TRBV6-4	TRBJ2-1	ASSFRTSQAYNEQF
11	TRBV9	TRBJ2-1	ASGLAGVDEQF
11	TRBV6-6	TRBJ2-7	ASSYKRGGEQY